This is a list of T cell receptor beta chains from one sample in a study of blood T cell repertoires in COVID-19. Measured with immunoSEQ multiplex PCR; TCRdb has only the in-frame clones, and not every one. This repertoire shows around 120,000 clones, about 83% found once; its top ten account for less than 7.5%. The sample taken for sequencing was peripheral blood. Receptors were obtained from a man aged 65 to 79 with acute or convalescent COVID-19. The CDR3 runs from the conserved cysteine through the conserved F or W. The D gene is left open where the match is weak. For some rows the clone size is stated as once, few or many, or as a class when expanded; others skip it.

D gene	CDR3 length	clone size	V gene	J gene	CDR3 DNA	CDR3 protein
TRBD1	14	once	TRBV11-2	TRBJ2-7	TGTGCCAGCAGCCCTTTAAGAGGGGGCCACGAGCAGTACTTC	CASSPLRGGHEQYF
-	13	-	TRBV7-9	TRBJ2-5	TGTGCCAGCAGCCCGACGGGCCAAGAGACCCAGTACTTC	CASSPTGQETQYF
TRBD1	16	-	TRBV3-1/TRBV3-2	TRBJ2-5	TGTGCCAGCAGCCAAGATGAGACAGGGCAGAGGGAGACCCAGTACTTC	CASSQDETGQRETQYF
TRBD2	17	-	TRBV29-1	TRBJ2-5	TGCAGCGTAGTTGGGCTCCTAGCGGGGGAGGGGTGGGAGACCCAGTACTTC	CSVVGLLAGEGWETQYF
TRBD2	12	many	TRBV2	TRBJ2-1	TGTGCCAGTCAGACTAGCGGGATTGAGCAGTTCTTC	CASQTSGIEQFF
TRBD2	15	-	TRBV7-8	TRBJ2-3	TGTGCCAGCAGCGTCGGGACTAGCAGCACAGATACGCAGTATTTT	CASSVGTSSTDTQYF
-	17	-	TRBV25-1	TRBJ1-2	TGTGCCAGCAGTGAATACGCAGACTCCAGAACTAACTATGGCTACACCTTC	CASSEYADSRTNYGYTF
-	14	few	TRBV24-1	TRBJ2-2	TGTGCCACAGGCCTGGCGGATATCTCCGGGGAGCTGTTTTTT	CATGLADISGELFF
TRBD1	14	-	TRBV7-2	TRBJ1-1	TGTGCCAGCAGCACAGGGGATGGAAACACTGAAGCTTTCTTT	CASSTGDGNTEAFF
-	15	-	TRBV5-5	TRBJ2-7	TGTGCCAGCAGCTTGCTCCGGGACTCGTCCTACGAGCAGTACTTC	CASSLLRDSSYEQYF